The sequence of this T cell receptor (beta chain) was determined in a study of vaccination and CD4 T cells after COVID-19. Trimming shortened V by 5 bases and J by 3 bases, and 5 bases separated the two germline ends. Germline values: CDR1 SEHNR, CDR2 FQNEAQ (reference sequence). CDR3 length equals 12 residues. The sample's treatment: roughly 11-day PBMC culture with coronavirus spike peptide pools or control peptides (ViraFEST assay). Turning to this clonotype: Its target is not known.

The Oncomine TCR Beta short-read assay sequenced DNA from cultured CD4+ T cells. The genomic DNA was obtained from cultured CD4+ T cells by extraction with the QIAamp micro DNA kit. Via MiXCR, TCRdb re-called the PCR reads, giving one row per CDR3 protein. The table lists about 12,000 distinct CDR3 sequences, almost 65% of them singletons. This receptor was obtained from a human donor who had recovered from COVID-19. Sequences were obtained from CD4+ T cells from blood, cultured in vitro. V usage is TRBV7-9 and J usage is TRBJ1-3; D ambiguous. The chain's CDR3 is CASSPSGNTIYF. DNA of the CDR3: TGTGCCAGCAGCCCCAGTGGAAACACCATATATTTT.